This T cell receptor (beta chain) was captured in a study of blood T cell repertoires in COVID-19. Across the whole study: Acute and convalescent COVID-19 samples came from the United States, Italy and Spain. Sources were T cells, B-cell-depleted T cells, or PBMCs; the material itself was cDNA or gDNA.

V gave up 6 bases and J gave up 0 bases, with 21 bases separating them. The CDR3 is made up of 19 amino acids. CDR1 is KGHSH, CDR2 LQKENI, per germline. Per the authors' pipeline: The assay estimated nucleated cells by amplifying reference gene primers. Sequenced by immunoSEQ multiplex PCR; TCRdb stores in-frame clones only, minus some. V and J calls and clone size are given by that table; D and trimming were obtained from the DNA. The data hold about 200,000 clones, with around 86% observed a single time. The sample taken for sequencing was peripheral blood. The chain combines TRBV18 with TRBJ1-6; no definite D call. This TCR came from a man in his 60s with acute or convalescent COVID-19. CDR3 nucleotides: TGTGCCAGCTCCCCCGGGAGCGTGGGCCTCAGCTCCTATAATTCACCCCTCCACTTT. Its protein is CASSPGSVGLSSYNSPLHF.